This TCR beta chain was captured by sequencing in a study of T cells in Graves' hyperthyroidism and ophthalmopathy. Template material for amplifying TCR beta CDR3 regions consisted of RNA transcripts. The HTBI primer set served for first-round RT-PCR of the TCR CDR3. TCRdb called the multiplex PCR reads again in MiXCR, with one record for every CDR3 protein. The sample has fewer than 750,000 distinct CDR3 sequences, roughly 14% seen once. This CDR3 contains 14 residues. Germline V gene lookup returns CDR1 GTSNPN and CDR2 SVGIG (reference sequence). V gave up 0 bases and J gave up 4 bases, with 12 bases separating them. In this sample, this clonotype turned up many times.

Specimen: blood. This TCR came from a woman between 35 and 50 years old with Graves' ophthalmopathy. This chain connects TRBV30 to TRBJ2-5, with unresolved D. CDR3 in DNA: TGTGCCTGGAGTGTTGGGTCCGGGCCAGAGACCCAGTACTTC. The encoded protein is CAWSVGSGPETQYF.